The clone carrying this T cell receptor beta chain appeared many times. The record originates from a study of identical twins. CDR3 length: 16 amino acids. The V segment lost 4 bases and the J segment 4 bases; nucleotides outside the gene matches: 12. The germline V gene encodes CDR1 SGHRS and CDR2 YFSETQ. From the 5' RACE reads, TCRdb called clonotypes with MiXCR, one entry per CDR3 protein. Of approximately 590,000 distinct CDR3 sequences listed, around a tenth are singletons. This sample also belongs to another study, concerning yellow fever vaccine responses in identical twins.

This clonotype was obtained from a woman younger than 30 in good health. The sample taken for sequencing was PBMCs. V and J are TRBV5-1 and TRBJ2-5; the match to TRBD1 covers 8 bases. The CDR3 region has the DNA TGCGCCAGCAGCCCGAAGGGCGACAGGGGATTAGAGACCCAGTACTTC. Encoded protein: CASSPKGDRGLETQYF.